This is a list of T cell receptor beta chains from one sample in a study of OX40 agonist ivuxolimab in advanced cancers. Assay: immunoSEQ multiplex PCR; the TCRdb copy retains only in-frame clones and omits some. The sample lists over 80,000 clones; about 90% were seen once. This specimen consisted of CD4+ or CD8+ T cells sorted from blood, obtained in a trial of the OX40 agonist ivuxolimab. Source of these receptors: an adult with an advanced solid tumor such as melanoma, head and neck, liver or kidney cancer. The CDR3 runs from the conserved cysteine through the conserved F or W.

V	J	CDR3
TRBV18	TRBJ1-1	CASCDVRNTEAFF
TRBV5-1	TRBJ1-6	CASSSTGQNNSPLHF
TRBV6-4	TRBJ1-2	CASSVDRGGGYTF
TRBV9	TRBJ2-2	CASSPPGGRTGELFF
TRBV6-6	TRBJ2-2	CASSAWTGKTGELFF
TRBV7-9	TRBJ2-1	CASSEGPAPRGEQFF
TRBV27	-	CASSRRGDYEQYF
TRBV27	TRBJ2-3	CASADRGLDTDTQYF
TRBV2	TRBJ1-1	CASNRWGNTEAFF
TRBV6-1	TRBJ2-1	CASSEKRGLAGVRNEQFF
TRBV4-1	TRBJ1-5	CASSHRQGEKPQHF
TRBV27	TRBJ1-1	CASRNMGGSTEAFF
TRBV7-2	TRBJ2-1	CASSSDLLRDEQFF
TRBV7-9	TRBJ1-2	CASSFNGNYGYTF
TRBV25-1	TRBJ2-2	CASSGQGPGELFF
TRBV18	TRBJ1-1	CASSPLDDTEAFF
TRBV7-9	TRBJ2-1	CASSAGTSGRNNEQFF
TRBV7-9	TRBJ2-5	CASSLGYREETQYF
TRBV19	TRBJ1-1	CASSVRDRDWNTEAFF
TRBV5-1	TRBJ2-5	CASSPLVSPGTQYF
TRBV4-1	TRBJ2-1	CASSQDKASGPHGEQFF
TRBV7-3	TRBJ2-7	CASSRDRGYEQYF
TRBV11-2	TRBJ2-7	CASSFQGVSSYEQYF
TRBV7-3	TRBJ2-1	CASSLAYGGWEQFF
TRBV6-5	TRBJ1-1	CASSYSSLTMNTEAFF
TRBV7-3	TRBJ2-7	CASSPSGGPYEQYF
TRBV19	TRBJ1-5	CASSNQSKQVNQHF
TRBV5-6	TRBJ1-2	CASSISQGSPYGYTF
TRBV5-8	TRBJ2-7	CASSLLDEQYF